A single sample is the source of the 31 T cell receptor beta chains below, sequenced in a study of shared clonotypes between healthy human individuals (dated by TCRdb to 2018 to 2020). The library was built by means of the immunoSEQ multiplex PCR assay. Drawn from immuneACCESS, this table holds only the in-frame rearrangements with V and J called that TCRdb kept. Clones are partly lost; checked studies trace under half to an unresolved V gene and leave the rest unexplained. This sample comprises 2 million or so clones, approximately 95% of them detected only once. The top ten constitute about 0.13% of the sample. Sequencing was carried out using naive CD4+ T cells sorted from blood. In light of the paper, this sample's cell subset or site label describes: CD45RA+ positively selected. The receptors were gathered from a man aged 18 to 29 in good health.

V is TRBV9 and J is TRBJ2-5, with 9 bases that match TRBD1. The V segment lost 3 bases and the J segment 5 bases; nucleotides outside the gene matches: 11. This CDR3 region has 16 residues. CDR1 and CDR2 from the germline V gene are SGDLS and YYNGEE. In DNA, the CDR3 is TGTGCCAGCAGCGCTACCCGGACAGGGGTGGGCGAGACCCAGTACTTC. Translation: CASSATRTGVGETQYF.

J is TRBJ1-1 and V is TRBV30; D is uncertain. Trimming shortened V by 2 bases and J by 3 bases, and 7 bases separated the two germline ends. CDR1 is GTSNPN, CDR2 SVGIG, per germline (reference sequence). The CDR3 has 12 amino acids. Here the CDR3 reads CAWSLEYTEAFF. The CDR3 DNA follows: TGTGCCTGGAGTCTAGAGTACACTGAAGCTTTCTTT.

Concerning this clone itself: A much larger clone differs by one base, so this may be a read error. The V gene is TRBV2, the J gene TRBJ1-2, with 9 bases identical to TRBD1. This CDR3 spans 12 amino acids. CDR1 and CDR2 (germline): SNHLY, FYNNEI. V dropped 10 bases and J dropped 8; count of bases not matched to a gene: 8. The CDR3 bases are TGTGCCAACACAAGACAGGGGGGCGGCTACACCTTC. It encodes CANTRQGGGYTF.

The rearrangement links TRBV7-6 to TRBJ2-5, with D possibly matching TRBD1 (6 bases). The germline gives CDR1 SGHVS, CDR2 FNYEAQ. This CDR3 has 15 amino acids. With 5 bases removed from V and 2 bases from J, the gap between germline ends came to 15 bases. CDR3 DNA: TGTGCCAGCAGCGCCCGAGGGACACTTCAAGAGACCCAGTACTTC. Translated: CASSARGTLQETQYF.

About this clone: This sample includes further DNA sequences coding for the same CDR3. CDR3 amino acids: CASKGQGVTNEKLFF. The CDR3 DNA sequence: TGTGCCAGCAAGGGACAGGGGGTTACTAATGAAAAACTGTTTTTT. V usage is TRBV2 and J usage is TRBJ1-4, with 11 bases fitting TRBD1. Germline CDR1 reads SNHLY; CDR2 reads FYNNEI. V trimming: 7 bases; J trimming: 2 bases; junction bases outside the gene matches: 3. The CDR3 contains 15 residues.

CDR3 in amino acids: CASSPAAGGVLVGYTF. CDR3 coding DNA: TGTGCCAGCAGCCCAGCGGCAGGGGGCGTTCTGGTCGGCTACACCTTC. This chain joins TRBV5-6 and TRBJ1-2; 8 bases match TRBD1. This CDR3 region has 16 residues. CDR1 is SGHDT, CDR2 YYEEEE, per germline. V was clipped by 4 bases and J by 8 bases; unmatched bases: 16.

The chain combines TRBV18 with TRBJ1-2; 9 bases are shared with TRBD1. The CDR3 covers 14 residues. Per germline, CDR1 KGHSH and CDR2 LQKENI. V trimming: 6 bases; J trimming: 3 bases; junction bases outside the gene matches: 5. CDR3 protein: CASSRDRGDYGYTF. The CDR3 DNA is TGTGCCAGCTCCCGCGACAGGGGGGACTATGGCTACACCTTC.

This chain joins TRBV6-5 and TRBJ2-3; maybe TRBD2 (5 bases). Trimming removed 8 bases at V and 13 bases at J, with 22 bases between. Germline lookup yields CDR1 MNHEY and CDR2 SVGAGI. CDR3 size: 13 residues. The CDR3 coding sequence is TGTGCCAGCCGAGTAGGTGGCTCACCGAGGGAGTATTTT. Its protein product is CASRVGGSPREYF.

In regard to this clone: Other DNA sequences of this sample code for an identical CDR3. The chain recombines TRBV18 with TRBJ2-5, with 13 bases fitting TRBD2. Germline values: CDR1 KGHSH, CDR2 LQKENI. The CDR3 runs 14 residues. V lost 5 bases, J lost 4 bases, and 1 base stayed unmatched. CDR3 in DNA: TGTGCCAGCTCAAGGACTAGCGGGGGAGAGACCCAGTACTTC. Translated: CASSRTSGGETQYF.

Note on this clone: This may come from a read error, since a much larger clone is one base off. This rearrangement joins TRBV7-2 to TRBJ2-1; TRBD2 matches 10 bases. The germline CDR1 and CDR2 sequences are SGHTA and FQGNSA. The CDR3 has 15 residues. CDR3 region: CAGSVGLALYNEQFF. The CDR3 nucleotides are TGTGCCGGCAGCGTGGGACTAGCGCTCTACAATGAGCAGTTCTTC.

The chain recombines TRBV7-6 with TRBJ1-6; TRBD1 might be the D (5 bases). Per germline, CDR1 SGHVS and CDR2 FNYEAQ. V was pared by 5 bases and J by 7 bases, with 18 bases between. CDR3 length equals 16 residues. The CDR3 sequence is CASSLLPGLGNSPLHF. In nucleotides, the CDR3 is TGTGCCAGCAGCCTCTTACCGGGACTGGGAAATTCACCCCTCCACTTT. The full variable domain, with the rest looked up from reference TRBV7-6 and TRBJ1-6, is GAGVSQSPRYKVTKRGQDVALRCDPISGHVSLYWYRQALGQGPEFLTYFNYEAQQDKSGLPNDRFSAERPEGSISTLTIQRTEQRDSAMYRCASSLLPGLGNSPLHFGNGTRLTVT.

This CDR3 reads CASSLSRGFGNNSPLHF. For the CDR3, the DNA is TGTGCCAGCAGCTTATCCCGGGGTTTTGGTAATAATTCACCCCTCCACTTT. V is TRBV7-2 and J is TRBJ1-6; unclear D gene. Germline-derived CDR1 and CDR2 are SGHTA and FQGNSA. The germline V and J ends were trimmed by 2 bases and 5 bases, with 16 bases remaining between them. CDR3 size: 17 residues. Full variable domain (outside the CDR3, taken from reference TRBV7-2 and TRBJ1-6): GAGVSQSPSNKVTEKGKDVELRCDPISGHTALYWYRQSLGQGLEFLIYFQGNSAPDKSGLPSDRFSAERTGGSVSTLTIQRTQQEDSAVYLCASSLSRGFGNNSPLHFGNGTRLTVT.

The gene calls are TRBV2 and TRBJ2-7; D might be TRBD2 (6 bases). Between the trimmed V and J ends, which lost 7 bases and 6 bases, there was a span of 19 bases. The germline V gene encodes CDR1 SNHLY and CDR2 FYNNEI. There are 14 residues in the CDR3. In DNA, the CDR3 is TGTGCCAGCAAAGGAGACGGGGGAGTCAGCGAGCAGTACTTC. It is translated as CASKGDGGVSEQYF.

V usage is TRBV5-4 and J usage is TRBJ2-5; 8 bases are a match to TRBD2. Trimming took 0 bases from V and 5 from J; bases not matched to a gene: 9. The CDR3 has 16 amino acids. In germline, CDR1 is SGHNT, CDR2 YYREEE (reference sequence). The chain's CDR3 is CASSLVVERERETQYF. CDR3 sequence (DNA): TGTGCCAGCAGCTTGGTCGTCGAGCGGGAGAGGGAGACCCAGTACTTC.

This chain links TRBV7-9 with TRBJ1-2; D may be TRBD1 (6 bases). This CDR3 contains 13 residues. Germline V gives CDR1 SEHNR, CDR2 FQNEAQ (reference sequence). Trimming left V 3 bases short and J 5 bases short, with 10 bases between. CDR3 in amino acids: CASSFWTAYGYTF. The DNA for the CDR3 is TGTGCCAGCAGCTTTTGGACAGCTTATGGCTACACCTTC.

This chain joins TRBV9 and TRBJ1-4; 8 bases are a match to TRBD1. The CDR3 contains 14 residues. Germline V lookup: CDR1 SGDLS, CDR2 YYNGEE. The trim removed 4 bases at V and 7 bases at J, leaving 6 bases unmatched. The CDR3 region has the DNA TGTGCCAGCAGCCCGGGACAGGTGACTGAAAAACTGTTTTTT. Protein: CASSPGQVTEKLFF.

The rearrangement joins TRBV7-2 to TRBJ2-7, with D unresolved. The CDR3 length is 13 residues. The V and J ends lost 6 bases and 2 bases respectively, with 11 bases between them. CDR1 and CDR2 (germline): SGHTA, FQGNSA. The CDR3 spells CASSLPPTYEQYF. CDR3 DNA sequence: TGTGCCAGCAGTTTGCCCCCAACCTACGAGCAGTACTTC.

The chain couples TRBV18 to TRBJ2-2; D is unclear. With 3 bases removed from V and 0 bases from J, the gap between germline ends came to 8 bases. The germline gives CDR1 KGHSH, CDR2 LQKENI. The CDR3 loop spans 15 amino acids. This CDR3 is CASSPMAANTGELFF. The CDR3 DNA is TGTGCCAGCTCACCTATGGCGGCGAACACCGGGGAGCTGTTTTTT.

This clone was seen repeatedly, ten times or more. J is TRBJ1-3 and V is TRBV6-1; D ambiguous. The V and J ends lost 6 bases and 4 bases respectively, with 10 bases between them. This CDR3 comprises 13 residues. CDR1 and CDR2 from the germline V gene are MNHNS and SASEGT. Written as DNA, the CDR3 is TGTGCCAGCAGCTTGGACTTCGGAAACACCATATATTTT. Its translation is CASSLDFGNTIYF.

The J gene is TRBJ2-1, the V gene TRBV5-1, with a possible D match to TRBD2 (6 bases). Between the trimmed V and J ends, which lost 0 bases and 9 bases, there was a span of 19 bases. There are 16 residues in the CDR3. Germline loops: CDR1 SGHRS, CDR2 YFSETQ. The CDR3 sequence is CASSLARSLAKGEQFF. CDR3 bases: TGCGCCAGCAGCTTGGCCAGGAGTCTAGCGAAAGGTGAGCAGTTCTTC. Full variable domain (outside the CDR3, taken from reference TRBV5-1 and TRBJ2-1): KAGVTQTPRYLIKTRGQQVTLSCSPISGHRSVSWYQQTPGQGLQFLFEYFSETQRNKGNFPGRFSGRQFSNSRSEMNVSTLELGDSALYLCASSLARSLAKGEQFFGPGTRLTVL.

The chain carries TRBV18 and TRBJ1-2; D unclear. Germline V CDR1 and CDR2: KGHSH, LQKENI. The V gene lost 2 bases and the J gene lost 0 bases, with 10 bases spanning the gap. This CDR3 contains 15 residues. The CDR3, as DNA: TGTGCCAGCTCACCAGACGGCCTAGCTAACTATGGCTACACCTTC. Translation gives CASSPDGLANYGYTF. Full variable domain (remainder filled in from reference TRBV18 and TRBJ1-2): NAGVMQNPRHLVRRRGQEARLRCSPMKGHSHVYWYRQLPEEGLKFMVYLQKENIIDESGMPKERFSAEFPKEGPSILRIQQVVRGDSAAYFCASSPDGLANYGYTFGSGTRLTVV.

V is TRBV2 and J is TRBJ1-1; TRBD1 is a possible D gene (6 bases). Trimming removed 10 bases from V and 7 bases from J, with 13 bases in between. The CDR3 is made up of 11 amino acids. Looked up from germline, CDR1 is SNHLY and CDR2 is FYNNEI. The CDR3 sequence: CATKGGFEAFF. The DNA for the CDR3 is TGTGCCACAAAGGGGGGATTTGAAGCTTTCTTT.

This clone occurred a few times. The J gene is TRBJ2-5, the V gene TRBV5-1, with D possibly matching TRBD2 (6 bases). V was clipped by 6 bases and J by 5 bases, with 17 bases between them. The CDR3 has 14 amino acids. Per the germline V gene, CDR1 is SGHRS and CDR2 is YFSETQ. The CDR3, as DNA: TGCGCCAGCAACCGGGACCAAAGCGGGGAGACCCAGTACTTC. Residues: CASNRDQSGETQYF. The whole variable domain, filled in from reference TRBV5-1 and TRBJ2-5, reads KAGVTQTPRYLIKTRGQQVTLSCSPISGHRSVSWYQQTPGQGLQFLFEYFSETQRNKGNFPGRFSGRQFSNSRSEMNVSTLELGDSALYLCASNRDQSGETQYFGPGTRLLVL.

The chain has TRBV7-2 and TRBJ2-5; TRBD1 might be the D (8 bases). Germline V gene sequence: CDR1 SGHTA, CDR2 FQGNSA. Trimming removed 4 bases from V and 0 bases from J, with 18 bases in between. This CDR3 has 17 residues. CDR3 amino acids: CASSSVQGGGYQETQYF. CDR3 bases: TGTGCCAGCAGCTCGGTACAGGGGGGAGGGTACCAAGAGACCCAGTACTTC.

The J gene is TRBJ2-7, the V gene TRBV7-9, with 8 bases identical to TRBD1. Per germline, CDR1 SEHNR and CDR2 FQNEAQ (reference sequence). Germline trimming cut 4 bases from V and 6 bases from J; bases unmatched to any gene: 11. The length of the CDR3 is 15 residues. CDR3 sequence reads: CASSWGQGAGREQYF. The CDR3 DNA sequence: TGTGCCAGCAGCTGGGGGCAGGGGGCTGGTCGCGAGCAGTACTTC.

This sequence joins TRBV2 and TRBJ2-2, with 8 positions matching TRBD2. The CDR3 has 14 residues. CDR1 and CDR2 (germline): SNHLY, FYNNEI. Trimming removed 4 bases from V and 5 bases from J; junction bases left unmatched: 3. In DNA, the CDR3 is TGTGCCAGCAGTGTCACTAGCGGAACCGGGGAGCTGTTTTTT. It specifies CASSVTSGTGELFF.

The rearrangement links TRBV30 to TRBJ2-3, with a tentative D call TRBD2 (6 bases). CDR3 size: 14 residues. Trimming removed 5 bases at V and 4 bases at J, with 16 bases between. CDR1 and CDR2 from the germline V gene are GTSNPN and SVGIG (reference sequence). The CDR3 nucleotides are TGTGCCTGGGCGGGGCGGGCATTATCAGATACGCAGTATTTT. It encodes CAWAGRALSDTQYF.

The gene calls are TRBV27 and TRBJ2-5; TRBD1 matches at 12 bases. Germline V gene sequence: CDR1 MNHEY, CDR2 SMNVEV (reference sequence). V lost 5 bases, J lost 5 bases, and 9 bases stayed unmatched. The length of the CDR3 is 16 residues. DNA for the CDR3: TGTGCCAGCAGTAGGACCGGGACAGGGGGCAGGGAGACCCAGTACTTC. Its protein is CASSRTGTGGRETQYF.

The rearrangement links TRBV28 to TRBJ2-7, with TRBD2 identical over 12 bases. The trim removed 3 bases at V and 2 bases at J, leaving 8 bases unmatched. Germline CDR1 is MDHEN and CDR2 is SYDVKM. This CDR3 has 17 amino acids. CDR3 protein: CASSFASGGAPTYEQYF. The DNA for the CDR3 is TGTGCCAGCAGTTTTGCTAGCGGGGGGGCCCCCACCTACGAGCAGTACTTC. The full variable domain, in which reference TRBV28 and TRBJ2-7 provide the parts outside the CDR3, is DVKVTQSSRYLVKRTGEKVFLECVQDMDHENMFWYRQDPGLGLRLIYFSYDVKMKEKGDIPEGYSVSREKKERFSLILESASTNQTSMYLCASSFASGGAPTYEQYFGPGTRLTVT.

A word on this clone: Other DNA sequences in the same sample also yield this CDR3. The chain uses TRBV2 and TRBJ2-5; TRBD1 matches at 10 bases. The germline gives CDR1 SNHLY, CDR2 FYNNEI. This CDR3 is 15 amino acids long. V lost 5 bases and J lost 1; bases outside the gene matches: 4. CDR3 nucleotide sequence: TGTGCCAGCAGTTCCGACAGGGGGCCCCAAGAGACCCAGTACTTC. It translates to CASSSDRGPQETQYF.

The CDR3 sequence is CASSAPGLAGGKYEQYF. DNA for the CDR3: TGTGCCAGCAGCGCGCCGGGACTAGCGGGAGGGAAGTATGAGCAGTACTTC. This chain connects TRBV7-2 to TRBJ2-7, with TRBD2 matching 16 bases. Trimming removed 5 bases from V and 7 bases from J; junction bases left unmatched: 11. The germline gives CDR1 SGHTA, CDR2 FQGNSA. The CDR3 runs 17 residues.